The 15 T cell receptor beta chains given below trace back to one sample, sequenced in a study of T cell changes during pregnancy in multiple sclerosis. TCRdb keeps only in-frame clones here, not all; method: immunoSEQ multiplex PCR. The sample yields roughly 30,000 clones, around nine tenths seen once. The specimen comprised CD8+ T cells from peripheral blood mononuclear cells, sampled after pregnancy. These receptors all stem from a female donor with multiple sclerosis, enrolled in a pregnancy study.

This clone appeared once. V is TRBV19 and J is TRBJ2-7; 10 bases align to TRBD2. Germline assignment: CDR1 LNHDA and CDR2 SQIVND (reference sequence). V lost 3 bases to trimming and J lost 2 bases; unmatched junction nucleotides: 4. This CDR3 has 15 amino acids. CDR3 sequence reads: CASSMGSGRPYEQYF. CDR3 in DNA: TGTGCCAGTAGTATGGGTAGCGGGAGGCCCTACGAGCAGTACTTC.

The CDR3 sequence is CASSVGTGNSNQPQHF. The CDR3 region has the DNA TGTGCCAGCAGCGTAGGTACGGGGAATAGCAATCAGCCCCAGCATTTT. The chain carries TRBV9 and TRBJ1-5; no clear D. V shed 0 bases and J shed 0 bases, with 10 bases lying between them. Germline V gene lookup returns CDR1 SGDLS and CDR2 YYNGEE. CDR3 length: 16 residues.

The rearrangement joins TRBV27 to TRBJ1-2, with TRBD1 identical over 7 bases. The CDR3 spans 13 residues. V lost 6 bases and J lost 2; bases outside the gene matches: 3. Germline V gives CDR1 MNHEY, CDR2 SMNVEV (reference sequence). CDR3 in DNA: TGTGCCAGCAGCCCGGGACAGAACTATGGCTACACCTTC. Protein: CASSPGQNYGYTF.

The J gene is TRBJ2-1, the V gene TRBV15, with 7 bases fitting TRBD2. The junction had 11 bases not matched to a gene; V was cut back by 0 bases and J by 6 bases. Germline CDR1 and CDR2: LNHNV and YYDKDF (reference sequence). The CDR3 has 17 residues. The chain's CDR3 is CATSRDLGGERGNEQFF. The DNA of the CDR3 is TGTGCCACCAGCAGAGATCTGGGGGGGGAGCGGGGCAATGAGCAGTTCTTC. Supplemented by reference TRBV15 and TRBJ2-1, the full variable domain reads DAMVIQNPRYQVTQFGKPVTLSCSQTLNHNVMYWYQQKSSQAPKLLFHYYDKDFNNEADTPDNFQSRRPNTSFCFLDIRSPGLGDTAMYLCATSRDLGGERGNEQFFGPGTRLTVL.

On this clone itself: Germline and junction disagree at one end, which may indicate a read error. CDR3 sequence (DNA): TGCCCCCTGGGGAGCGGGACCCACACAGATACGCAGTATTTT. Amino acids: CPLGSGTHTDTQYF. The J gene is TRBJ2-3, the V gene TRBV7-3; 7 bases match TRBD2. Looked up from germline, CDR1 is SGHTA and CDR2 is FQGTGA. This CDR3 region has 14 residues.

The chain uses TRBV9 and TRBJ2-3; 7 nucleotides agree with TRBD2. V trimming: 2 bases; J trimming: 1 base; junction bases outside the gene matches: 4. The V gene's germline CDR1 is SGDLS and CDR2 YYNGEE. CDR3 length: 15 residues. CDR3 sequence: CASSVWEGRTDTQYF. The CDR3 coding sequence is TGTGCCAGCAGCGTGTGGGAGGGGCGCACAGATACGCAGTATTTT.

This rearrangement joins TRBV9 to TRBJ2-7; D unresolved. Germline V gene data show CDR1 as SGDLS and CDR2 as YYNGEE. Trimming removed 10 bases from V and 1 base from J, with 12 bases in between. The CDR3 totals 12 residues. The CDR3 DNA sequence: TGTGCCCCTACCCGGTGGTCCTACGAGCAGTACTTC. Translating gives CAPTRWSYEQYF.

This chain uses TRBV4-1 with TRBJ2-1; D gene ambiguous. V was pared by 3 bases and J by 0 bases, with 6 bases between. Germline CDR1 MGHRA, CDR2 YSYEKL. The CDR3 runs 14 residues. The CDR3 bases are TGCGCCAGCAGCCACTCCGGCTCCTACAATGAGCAGTTCTTC. Translating gives CASSHSGSYNEQFF.

The chain uses TRBV2 and TRBJ2-3; 8 bases are shared with TRBD2. CDR3 length: 14 amino acids. The V and J ends lost 6 bases and 5 bases, in that order; junction bases with no gene match: 7. Germline CDR1 SNHLY, CDR2 FYNNEI. The CDR3 loop reads CASSEGLVRDTQYF. The CDR3 nucleotides are TGTGCCAGCAGCGAGGGACTAGTCCGAGATACGCAGTATTTT.

The rearrangement joins TRBV7-3 to TRBJ2-1; 15 bases align to TRBD2. Per germline, CDR1 SGHTA and CDR2 FQGTGA. This CDR3 contains 15 residues. The V gene end was trimmed by 5 bases and the J gene end by 9 bases; junction bases not matched to a gene: 5. The CDR3 loop reads CASSHGLAGGGEQFF. As DNA, the CDR3 is TGTGCCAGCAGCCATGGACTAGCGGGGGGGGGTGAGCAGTTCTTC.

This clone was found once. This chain connects TRBV11-3 to TRBJ2-4, with 8 bases lining up with TRBD2. The CDR3 totals 19 residues. With V trimmed by 5 bases and J by 1 base, 16 bases remained unmatched. The germline V gene encodes CDR1 SGHNT and CDR2 YENEEA. Here the CDR3 reads CASSPSLRDGRAAKNIQYF. The DNA for the CDR3 is TGTGCCAGCAGCCCCTCCCTACGGGACGGGAGGGCCGCCAAAAACATTCAGTACTTC.

The J gene is TRBJ1-4, the V gene TRBV19; possibly TRBD1 for D (5 bases). Trimming shortened V by 9 bases and J by 3 bases, and 17 bases separated the two germline ends. CDR3 size: 15 residues. Germline V gene lookup returns CDR1 LNHDA and CDR2 SQIVND (reference sequence). The CDR3 here is CASGEGRESNEKLFF. DNA for the CDR3: TGTGCCAGCGGGGAGGGGAGAGAGTCTAATGAAAAACTGTTTTTT.

The chain is built from TRBV29-1 and TRBJ2-7; 10 bases line up with TRBD2. Germline CDR1 and CDR2: SQVTM and ANQGSEA. V shed 5 bases, J shed 2 bases, and the junction held 6 bases outside the gene matches. The CDR3 loop spans 14 amino acids. The DNA for the CDR3 is TGCAGCGTTATAGGTCTAGCGGGAGCCTACGAGCAGTACTTC. The encoded protein is CSVIGLAGAYEQYF.

The rearrangement links TRBV5-4 to TRBJ2-1; 13 nucleotides match TRBD2. The CDR3 runs 16 residues. V lost 4 bases, J lost 8 bases, and 9 bases stayed unmatched. From germline, CDR1 is SGHNT and CDR2 YYREEE (reference sequence). CDR3 sequence: CASSILLAGGPDEQFF. In nucleotides, the CDR3 is TGTGCCAGCAGCATCCTACTAGCGGGAGGGCCCGATGAGCAGTTCTTC.

J is TRBJ1-2 and V is TRBV5-8; 9 bases line up with TRBD1. J was trimmed by 0 bases and V by 4 bases; bases with no gene match: 7. Per germline, CDR1 SGHTS and CDR2 YDEGEE. The CDR3 runs to 16 residues. CDR3 DNA: TGTGCCAGCAGCGCTCCTTGGACAGGGGCTAACTATGGCTACACCTTC. As protein: CASSAPWTGANYGYTF.